This T cell receptor (beta chain) came from a study of cytomegalovirus exposure and HLA in healthy donors. Study findings and constraints: Previously analyzed data showed that most TCR beta V segments were productive at a frequency of about 87% or about 30%. A likely sequencing artifact accounted for one observed cluster of highly shared sequence variants. A list of roughly 160 TCR beta chains associated with cytomegalovirus was given. Later on, a genetic analysis was performed. It linked a missense variant in DCLRE1C with V- and J-gene trimming of TCR beta.

This CDR3 is built from 15 residues. Trimming removed 3 bases at V and 7 bases at J, with 18 bases between. Germline CDR1 SGHVS, CDR2 FQNEAQ. Concerning this clone: As yet, its antigen is unknown.

PCR was performed using 60 Vbeta and 13 Jbeta primers. Sequenced by immunoSEQ multiplex PCR; TCRdb stores in-frame clones only, minus some. The profile shows 180,000 or so clones, about four fifths of them singletons. The sequence was obtained from a woman aged 30 to 39 in good health and CMV-seronegative. The sequenced material came from PBMCs. The genes are TRBV7-8 and TRBJ1-1; no firm D call. The chain's CDR3 is CASSFSARTRSEAFF. The CDR3 DNA reads as TGTGCCAGCAGCTTCTCCGCGCGGACTCGAAGTGAAGCTTTCTTT.